The 8 T cell receptor beta chains given below trace back to one sample, sequenced in a study of PD-L1 blockade in urothelial cancer. Profiling relied on immunoSEQ multiplex PCR, and the TCRdb table lists in-frame clones only, not all of them. Among over 20,000 clones listed, about 86% were seen once. The sample was PBMCs, taken around atezolizumab (anti-PD-L1) treatment. These receptors were collected from a man aged 60 to 69 with urothelial cancer.

This clone was seen once. Relative to the germline gene, one junction end is altered; a read error may explain this. The chain carries TRBV5-4 and TRBJ1-1; no clear D. Germline V gene lookup returns CDR1 SGHNT and CDR2 YYREEE (reference sequence). The CDR3 has 14 amino acids. The DNA of the CDR3 is TGTGCCAGCAGTTTGGTATGGGGAGACACTGAAGCTTTCTTT. As protein: CASSLVWGDTEAFF.

The chain has TRBV19 and TRBJ2-3; D is perhaps TRBD2 (6 bases). The CDR3 loop spans 14 amino acids. The V and J ends lost 6 bases and 3 bases respectively, with 13 bases between them. The germline CDR1 and CDR2 sequences are LNHDA and SQIVND (reference sequence). The CDR3 region has the DNA TGTGCCAGTAGACCCCGGGAGCCTACAGATACGCAGTATTTT. It yields the protein CASRPREPTDTQYF.

The gene calls are TRBV6-4 and TRBJ1-2; 10 bases map to TRBD1. With 5 bases clipped from V and 6 bases from J, the junction kept 3 bases outside the gene matches. Per germline, CDR1 MRHNA and CDR2 SNTAGT. The CDR3 spans 13 residues. CDR3 region: CASSLGQGDGYTF. CDR3 sequence (DNA): TGTGCCAGCAGTTTAGGACAGGGGGATGGCTACACCTTC.

The chain carries TRBV10-3 and TRBJ2-1, with 9 bases fitting TRBD2. This CDR3 is 15 amino acids long. V lost 2 bases, J lost 6 bases, and 5 bases stayed unmatched. The germline V gene encodes CDR1 ENHRY and CDR2 SYGVKD. The CDR3 protein is CAISEVAGAGNEQFF. In DNA form, the CDR3 reads TGTGCCATCAGTGAGGTAGCGGGAGCGGGCAATGAGCAGTTCTTC.

This chain connects TRBV5-1 to TRBJ2-5; 10 bases are shared with TRBD2. The CDR3 contains 16 residues. V was pared by 3 bases and J by 5 bases, with 10 bases of the junction left unmatched. CDR1 and CDR2 (germline): SGHRS, YFSETQ. The CDR3 nucleotides read TGCGCCAGCAGCTCAACAGTAGCGGGGGGCCGGGAGACCCAGTACTTC. Translating gives CASSSTVAGGRETQYF.

This chain joins TRBV25-1 and TRBJ1-1; tentative D call: TRBD1 (6 bases). Germline V gene lookup returns CDR1 MGHDK and CDR2 SYGVNS. The germline V and J ends were trimmed by 3 bases and 1 base, with 15 bases remaining between them. CDR3 length equals 16 residues. The CDR3 DNA sequence: TGTGCCAGCAGTGACCTGACCGGGACACCGAACACTGAAGCTTTCTTT. Residues: CASSDLTGTPNTEAFF.

V usage is TRBV27 and J usage is TRBJ1-4; possible D gene TRBD1, 5 bases. V was pared by 3 bases and J by 2 bases, with 10 bases between. This CDR3 has 15 residues. CDR1 and CDR2 from the germline V gene are MNHEY and SMNVEV (reference sequence). This chain's CDR3 is CASSFRGMTNEKLFF. For the CDR3, the DNA is TGTGCCAGCAGTTTTAGGGGCATGACTAATGAAAAACTGTTTTTT.

The genes are TRBV21-1 and TRBJ2-5; the DNA was not compared with TRBD1, the D call given in the table. TRBV21-1 is reported as a pseudogene. This CDR3 is built from 18 residues. The CDR3 DNA is TGTGCCAGCAGCGTCCCGGGACAGGGGGCATCGGGCACGAAGACCCAGTACTTC. Residues: CASSVPGQGASGTKTQYF.